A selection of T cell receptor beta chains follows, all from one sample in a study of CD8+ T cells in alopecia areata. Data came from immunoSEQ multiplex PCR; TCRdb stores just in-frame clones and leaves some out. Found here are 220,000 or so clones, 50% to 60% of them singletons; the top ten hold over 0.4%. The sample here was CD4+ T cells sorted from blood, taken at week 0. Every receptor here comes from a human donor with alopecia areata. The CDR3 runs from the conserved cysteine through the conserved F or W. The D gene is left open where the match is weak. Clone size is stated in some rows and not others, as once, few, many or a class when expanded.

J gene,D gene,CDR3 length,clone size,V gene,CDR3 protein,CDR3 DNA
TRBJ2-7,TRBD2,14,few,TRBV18,CASSPGTKDYEQYF,TGTGCCAGCTCACCCGGGACTAAGGACTACGAGCAGTACTTC
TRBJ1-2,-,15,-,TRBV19,CASKSGDSLNYGYTF,TGTGCCAGTAAGTCCGGAGACTCACTTAACTATGGCTACACCTTC
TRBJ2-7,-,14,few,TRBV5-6,CASSLAGVVDEQYF,TGTGCCAGCAGCTTGGCGGGAGTAGTGGACGAGCAGTACTTC
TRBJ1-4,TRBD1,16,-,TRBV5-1,CASSSWTGSTNEKLFF,TGCGCCAGCAGCTCTTGGACAGGATCAACTAATGAAAAACTGTTTTTT
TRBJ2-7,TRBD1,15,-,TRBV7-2,CASSLEGQGTYEQYF,TGTGCCAGCAGCTTAGAGGGACAGGGGACTTACGAGCAGTACTTC
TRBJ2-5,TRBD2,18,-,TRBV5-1,CASSQGTSGRGWGETQYF,TGCGCCAGCAGCCAAGGGACTAGCGGGAGAGGATGGGGGGAGACCCAGTACTTC
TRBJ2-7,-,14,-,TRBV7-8,CASSLYVRAYEQYF,TGTGCCAGCAGCCTCTACGTGAGGGCCTACGAGCAGTACTTC
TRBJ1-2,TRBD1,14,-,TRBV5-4,CASRWTGGNYGYTF,TGTGCCAGCAGGTGGACAGGGGGGAACTATGGCTACACCTTC
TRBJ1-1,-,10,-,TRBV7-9,CALRAGSAFF,TGTGCCCTCCGAGCGGGTTCGGCTTTCTTT
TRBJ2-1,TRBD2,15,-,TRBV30,CAWTPGLATFDEQFF,TGTGCCTGGACCCCGGGACTAGCTACGTTCGATGAGCAGTTCTTC
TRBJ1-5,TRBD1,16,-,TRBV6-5,CASSYFGTGGNQPQHF,TGTGCCAGCAGTTACTTTGGGACAGGGGGCAATCAGCCCCAGCATTTT
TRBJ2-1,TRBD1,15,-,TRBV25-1,CASSDNRGSYNEQFF,TGTGCCAGCAGCGATAACAGGGGATCCTACAATGAGCAGTTCTTC
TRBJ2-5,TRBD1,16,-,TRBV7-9,CASSPGTGGTGETQYF,TGTGCCAGCAGCCCCGGGACAGGGGGCACGGGAGAGACCCAGTACTTC
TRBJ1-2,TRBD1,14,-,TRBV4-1,CASSRTGPNYGYTF,TGCGCCAGCAGCCGGACAGGGCCTAACTATGGCTACACCTTC
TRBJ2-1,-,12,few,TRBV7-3,CASGTFSGEQFF,TGTGCCAGCGGGACGTTTAGCGGAGAGCAGTTCTTC
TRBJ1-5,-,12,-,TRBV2,CASSERDRSQHF,TGTGCCAGCAGTGAGAGGGACCGGTCCCAGCATTTT
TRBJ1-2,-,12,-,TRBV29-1,CSTRTSNYGYTF,TGCAGCACCCGGACGTCTAACTATGGCTACACCTTC
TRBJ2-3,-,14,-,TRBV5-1,CASSLQLATDTQYF,TGCGCCAGCAGCTTGCAGCTCGCCACAGATACGCAGTATTTT
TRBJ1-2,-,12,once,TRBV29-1,CSVGDRGDGYTF,TGCAGCGTTGGAGATAGGGGTGATGGCTACACCTTC
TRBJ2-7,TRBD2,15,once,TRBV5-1,CASSLVLAGVYEQYF,TGCGCCAGCAGCTTGGTACTAGCGGGGGTATACGAGCAGTACTTC
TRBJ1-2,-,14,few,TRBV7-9,CASSEQVGEAGYTF,TGTGCCAGCAGCGAACAAGTGGGTGAGGCCGGCTACACCTTC
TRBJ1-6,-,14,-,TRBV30,CAWSRGEVNSPLHF,TGTGCCTGGAGCAGAGGGGAGGTTAATTCACCCCTCCACTTT
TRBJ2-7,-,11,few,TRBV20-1,CSVENAYEQYF,TGCAGTGTTGAGAATGCCTACGAGCAGTACTTC
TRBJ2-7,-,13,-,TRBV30,CAWSGSGGFEQYF,TGTGCCTGGAGTGGGTCTGGGGGGTTCGAGCAGTACTTC
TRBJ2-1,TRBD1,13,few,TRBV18,CASSRTGGGEQFF,TGTGCCAGCTCGAGGACAGGGGGAGGTGAGCAGTTCTTC
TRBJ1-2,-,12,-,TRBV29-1,CSVVWSNYGYTF,TGCAGCGTTGTGTGGTCTAACTATGGCTACACCTTC
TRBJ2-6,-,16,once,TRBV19,CASSTGVSSGANVLTF,TGTGCCAGTAGTACGGGAGTGAGCTCTGGGGCCAACGTCCTGACTTTC
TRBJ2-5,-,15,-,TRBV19,CASSMTRQRPGSQYF,TGTGCCAGTAGTATGACCCGGCAGCGGCCCGGGTCCCAGTACTTC
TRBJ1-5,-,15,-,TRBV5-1,CASSSGEGWNQPQHF,TGCGCCAGCAGCAGCGGGGAGGGGTGGAATCAGCCCCAGCATTTT
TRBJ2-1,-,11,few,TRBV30,CAWSVMNEQFF,TGTGCCTGGAGTGTCATGAATGAGCAGTTCTTC
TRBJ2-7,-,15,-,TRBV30,CACGQSTFMRDPQYF,TGTGCCTGTGGACAGAGCACCTTCATGAGGGACCCACAGTACTTC
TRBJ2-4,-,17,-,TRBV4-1,CASSQDRGGMAKNIQYF,TGCGCCAGCAGCCAAGATCGTGGGGGGATGGCCAAAAACATTCAGTACTTC
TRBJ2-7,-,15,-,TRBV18,CASSPSHSATYEQYF,TGTGCCAGCTCACCATCGCACAGTGCCACCTACGAGCAGTACTTC
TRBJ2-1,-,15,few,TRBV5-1,CASSFEPTRANEQFF,TGCGCCAGCAGCTTCGAACCAACTAGGGCCAATGAGCAGTTCTTC
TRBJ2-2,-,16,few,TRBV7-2,CASSLAGWGSNGELFF,TGTGCCAGCAGCTTAGCTGGATGGGGGTCCAACGGGGAGCTGTTTTTT
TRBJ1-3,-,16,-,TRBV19,CASSPRGSSSGNTIYF,TGTGCCAGTAGCCCCAGAGGGTCGAGCTCTGGAAACACCATATATTTT
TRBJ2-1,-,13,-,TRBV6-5,CASSASGGLGAVF,TGTGCCAGCAGCGCCTCAGGGGGACTAGGCGCGGTCTTC
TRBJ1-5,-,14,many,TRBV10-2,CASSESHSNQPQHF,TGCGCCAGCAGTGAGTCGCATAGCAATCAGCCCCAGCATTTT